One and the same sample provided the 27 T cell receptor beta chains below, sequenced in a study of blood T cell repertoires in COVID-19. Sequencing was performed with immunoSEQ multiplex PCR; in TCRdb, only in-frame clones are kept and a portion is missing. The repertoire holds 490,000 or so clones, about 88% seen once, with 6.5% to 9.5% in the top ten. Sequenced input: PBMCs or T cells enriched from blood (not recorded which). Receptors originate from a woman in her sixties who had recovered from COVID-19.

The rearrangement joins TRBV9 to TRBJ2-3; TRBD1 agrees at 9 bases. The germline gives CDR1 SGDLS, CDR2 YYNGEE. This CDR3 contains 15 residues. Germline trimming cut 4 bases from V and 0 bases from J; bases unmatched to any gene: 3. Here the CDR3 DNA reads TGTGCCAGCAGCTTAGGGACAGGGAGCACAGATACGCAGTATTTT. Translating gives CASSLGTGSTDTQYF.

The CDR3 region has the DNA TGCGCCAGCAGCTTGGTAGCGGGGGGGAGAGAGACCCAGTACTTC. The encoded protein is CASSLVAGGRETQYF. The chain recombines TRBV5-1 with TRBJ2-5; TRBD2 matches at 11 bases. CDR3 length: 15 residues. Germline V gene data show CDR1 as SGHRS and CDR2 as YFSETQ. After removal of 0 bases from V and 4 bases from J, the junction contained 2 bases not matched to a gene.

The J gene is TRBJ1-5, the V gene TRBV15; TRBD1 matches at 9 bases. The CDR3 length is 18 residues. Germline lookup yields CDR1 LNHNV and CDR2 YYDKDF (reference sequence). V lost 0 bases, J lost 3 bases, and 9 bases stayed unmatched. The CDR3 spells CATSRDYVGQGSNQPQHF. CDR3 nucleotide sequence: TGTGCCACCAGCAGAGATTATGTCGGACAGGGGTCCAATCAGCCCCAGCATTTT.

This chain uses TRBV10-1 with TRBJ2-4; possibly TRBD1 for D (5 bases). V was clipped by 0 bases and J by 2 bases, with 14 bases between them. The CDR3 spans 17 residues. In germline, CDR1 is WNHNN, CDR2 SYGVQD (reference sequence). CDR3 DNA sequence: TGCGCCAGCAGTGAGTCAAGGGGCAGTGACTCCAAAAACATTCAGTACTTC. The encoded protein is CASSESRGSDSKNIQYF.

The chain carries TRBV6-5 and TRBJ2-2, with a possible D match to TRBD2 (6 bases). V lost 7 bases to trimming and J lost 6 bases, with 18 bases between them. The CDR3 has 15 residues. Germline loops: CDR1 MNHEY, CDR2 SVGAGI. CDR3 nucleotides: TGTGCCAGCACCAGTAGCGTAGCGGTCGCCGGGGAGCTGTTTTTT. Amino acids: CASTSSVAVAGELFF.

The chain couples TRBV11-2 to TRBJ1-6; TRBD1 matches at 8 bases. CDR3 length: 15 amino acids. Germline V gene sequence: CDR1 SGHAT, CDR2 FQNNGV. V gave up 5 bases and J gave up 7 bases; unmatched junction bases: 7. The CDR3 DNA reads TGTGCCAGCAGCACCGGACAGGGAGAGAATTCACCCCTCCACTTT. As protein: CASSTGQGENSPLHF.

The genes are TRBV5-1 and TRBJ1-2; 10 bases map to TRBD1. Trimming at V came to 7 bases and at J to 8 bases, leaving 14 bases not matched to a gene. Per the germline V gene, CDR1 is SGHRS and CDR2 is YFSETQ. The CDR3 spans 15 residues. The CDR3 coding sequence is TGCGCCAGCCCTGGACAGGGGGGACCGAGTAGGGGCTACACCTTC. It codes for CASPGQGGPSRGYTF.

As to this clone: One junction end disagrees with the germline gene, perhaps due to a read error. This rearrangement joins TRBV9 to TRBJ2-7; 7 bases map to TRBD1. The length of the CDR3 is 13 residues. Germline CDR1 and CDR2: SGDLS and YYNGEE. In nucleotides, the CDR3 is TGTGCCAGCAGCGCGACAGGGACCTCCCCTAAACACTTC. Translating it yields CASSATGTSPKHF.

This clone was counted a few times. The CDR3 coding sequence is TGTGCCAGCAGCCAGACAGGGTGGGACACCGGGGAGCTGTTTTTT. This translates into CASSQTGWDTGELFF. The V call is TRBV5-4, the J call TRBJ2-2, with 7 bases lining up with TRBD1. The junction had 6 bases not matched to a gene; V was cut back by 4 bases and J by 3 bases. Germline assignment: CDR1 SGHNT and CDR2 YYREEE (reference sequence). The CDR3 consists of 15 residues.

Turning to this clone: This CDR3 is also generated by other DNA sequences in the sample. The chain links TRBV24-1 to TRBJ1-5; 9 nucleotides line up with TRBD1. V shed 3 bases, J shed 3 bases, and the junction held 5 bases outside the gene matches. CDR1 and CDR2 from the germline V gene are KGHDR and SFDVKD. This CDR3 has 16 amino acids. The CDR3 region has the DNA TGTGCCACCAGTGATGCGGGACAGGGCTCCAATCAGCCCCAGCATTTT. Translating it yields CATSDAGQGSNQPQHF.

CDR3 region: CASSLDTGWDEQFF. Written as DNA, the CDR3 is TGCGCCAGCAGCTTGGATACAGGGTGGGATGAGCAGTTCTTC. V is TRBV5-1 and J is TRBJ2-1; D is perhaps TRBD1 (6 bases). V lost 0 bases and J 8 bases, leaving 12 bases between the germline ends. The CDR3 has 14 residues. Germline loops: CDR1 SGHRS, CDR2 YFSETQ. Complete variable domain (other parts from reference TRBV5-1 and TRBJ2-1): KAGVTQTPRYLIKTRGQQVTLSCSPISGHRSVSWYQQTPGQGLQFLFEYFSETQRNKGNFPGRFSGRQFSNSRSEMNVSTLELGDSALYLCASSLDTGWDEQFFGPGTRLTVL.

The chain is built from TRBV5-6 and TRBJ1-2; D is uncertain. Germline V gives CDR1 SGHDT, CDR2 YYEEEE. CDR3 size: 12 residues. Trimming left V 3 bases short and J 4 bases short, with 7 bases between. This chain's CDR3 is CASSSGTYGYTF. The CDR3 DNA follows: TGTGCCAGCAGCTCAGGAACCTATGGCTACACCTTC.

The chain is built from TRBV5-5 and TRBJ2-6; 8 bases match TRBD1. CDR1 and CDR2 from the germline V gene are SGHKS and YYEKEE (reference sequence). Germline trimming cut 3 bases from V and 0 bases from J; bases unmatched to any gene: 2. This CDR3 has 16 residues. The CDR3 DNA sequence: TGTGCCAGCAGCTCGGGACAGGTCTCTGGGGCCAACGTCCTGACTTTC. Translation: CASSSGQVSGANVLTF.

The rearrangement uses TRBV18 and TRBJ1-1; 8 bases fit TRBD1. The CDR3 contains 15 residues. Trimming took 3 bases from V and 3 from J; bases not matched to a gene: 6. CDR1 and CDR2 (germline): KGHSH, LQKENI. CDR3 loop: CASSPTADRDTEAFF. The CDR3 region has the DNA TGTGCCAGCTCACCCACGGCGGACAGGGACACTGAAGCTTTCTTT.

CDR3 bases: TGTGCCAGCAGGGCAATGGGGGGCTCCTACAATGAGCAGTTCTTC. This gives the protein CASRAMGGSYNEQFF. The chain recombines TRBV2 with TRBJ2-1; TRBD2 might be the D (6 bases). V lost 6 bases, J lost 0 bases, and 12 bases lay in between. The CDR3 is made up of 15 amino acids. Germline values: CDR1 SNHLY, CDR2 FYNNEI.

The chain couples TRBV19 to TRBJ1-5; 11 bases map to TRBD1. This CDR3 has 13 residues. The ends lost 9 bases at V and 7 bases at J; junction bases unmatched: 5. Germline V lookup: CDR1 LNHDA, CDR2 SQIVND (reference sequence). The CDR3 loop is CASKDRGRQPQHF. The CDR3 DNA is TGTGCCAGCAAGGACAGGGGGCGACAGCCCCAGCATTTT.

The sample holds many counts of this clone. The genes are TRBV5-1 and TRBJ1-4; a possible D gene is TRBD1 (5 bases). The ends were cut back, 6 bases at V and 0 bases at J, with 9 bases in the middle. The CDR3 has 14 residues. Germline V gene lookup returns CDR1 SGHRS and CDR2 YFSETQ. The CDR3 nucleotides are TGCGCCAGCAAACAACAGGCAACTAATGAAAAACTGTTTTTT. As protein: CASKQQATNEKLFF.

This rearrangement joins TRBV5-5 to TRBJ2-7, with D perhaps TRBD2 (6 bases). V shed 6 bases and J shed 2 bases, with 21 bases lying between them. This CDR3 has 16 residues. Per germline, CDR1 SGHKS and CDR2 YYEKEE (reference sequence). The CDR3 sequence: CASTPGSQIETYEQYV. In nucleotides, the CDR3 is TGTGCCAGCACCCCCGGGAGCCAGATTGAGACCTACGAGCAGTACGTC.

The chain is built from TRBV19 and TRBJ1-1; TRBD1 agrees at 10 bases. Germline V CDR1 and CDR2: LNHDA, SQIVND (reference sequence). The CDR3 consists of 15 residues. Unmatched junction bases numbered 6, after V lost 6 bases and J lost 2 bases. The CDR3 here is CASRTGTGANTEAFF. The CDR3 bases are TGTGCCAGTAGAACCGGGACAGGGGCCAACACTGAAGCTTTCTTT.

The J gene is TRBJ2-3, the V gene TRBV5-4; a weak D match, TRBD2 (6 bases). V was clipped by 0 bases and J by 3 bases, with 23 bases between them. CDR3 length: 19 residues. Germline CDR1 reads SGHNT; CDR2 reads YYREEE (reference sequence). The CDR3 nucleotides read TGTGCCAGCAGCTTGGACCCTACGGCAGGGTGGAGGGGTACAGATACGCAGTATTTT. It specifies CASSLDPTAGWRGTDTQYF.

V usage is TRBV3-1 (or the pseudogene TRBV3-2) and J usage is TRBJ1-4; D is possibly TRBD1 (6 bases). Germline V gene data show CDR1 as LGHDT and CDR2 as YNNKEL (reference sequence). Deletions cut 1 base from V and 11 bases from J, with 14 bases between. The CDR3 sequence is 14 residues long. CDR3 nucleotides: TGTGCCAGCAGCCAAGGGGGGCTTAGGTTGAAACTGTTTTTT. Translating it yields CASSQGGLRLKLFF.

This chain connects TRBV9 to TRBJ2-5; the match to TRBD2 covers 7 bases. The CDR3 sequence is 13 residues long. Germline loops: CDR1 SGDLS, CDR2 YYNGEE. V shed 2 bases, J shed 7 bases, and the junction held 5 bases outside the gene matches. This CDR3 reads CASSVGGATTQYF. CDR3 nucleotides: TGTGCCAGCAGCGTGGGAGGGGCGACGACCCAGTACTTC.

As DNA, the CDR3 is TGTGCCAGCAGTCCCCGGGGGGTCGATGGCTACACCTTC. Protein sequence: CASSPRGVDGYTF. The chain is built from TRBV6-5 and TRBJ1-2, with D perhaps TRBD1 (5 bases). The V gene lost 5 bases and the J gene lost 6 bases, with 13 bases spanning the gap. CDR1 and CDR2 (germline): MNHEY, SVGAGI. The CDR3 is 13 amino acids.

The chain uses TRBV30 and TRBJ1-1; a weak D match, TRBD1 (5 bases). The CDR3 runs to 16 residues. The V end was cut by 1 base, the J end by 1 base, with 16 bases between. The germline V gene encodes CDR1 GTSNPN and CDR2 SVGIG (reference sequence). The CDR3 region is CAWSDIFRTGNTEAFF. The CDR3 DNA reads as TGTGCCTGGAGTGACATCTTTCGAACAGGGAACACTGAAGCTTTCTTT.

The V gene is TRBV10-3, the J gene TRBJ1-2; D might be TRBD1 (6 bases). CDR3 length: 16 residues. The germline gives CDR1 ENHRY, CDR2 SYGVKD. The V gene lost 2 bases and the J gene lost 2 bases, with 15 bases spanning the gap. CDR3 DNA: TGTGCCATCAGTGAGCCACGGCGGACAGAGAACTATGGCTACACCTTC. Amino acid sequence: CAISEPRRTENYGYTF.

This chain joins TRBV12-3 or TRBV12-4 and TRBJ2-2, with D unresolved. Between the trimmed V and J ends, which lost 10 bases and 4 bases, there was a span of 4 bases. The CDR3 runs 10 residues. The CDR3 DNA follows: TGTGCCACTCGCACCGGGGAGCTGTTTTTT. This gives the protein CATRTGELFF.

J is TRBJ2-2 and V is TRBV6-6; the D gene is possibly TRBD1 (5 bases). The length of the CDR3 is 14 residues. With 7 bases removed from V and 3 bases from J, the gap between germline ends came to 12 bases. Per the germline V gene, CDR1 is MNHNY and CDR2 is SVGAGI (reference sequence). The DNA for the CDR3 is TGTGCCAGCATCGTTCAGGGTCACACCGGGGAGCTGTTTTTT. Translated, it gives CASIVQGHTGELFF.